A single sample is the source of the 2 T cell receptor beta chains below, sequenced in a study of cytomegalovirus exposure and HLA in healthy donors (dated by TCRdb to the late 2010s). Library method: the immunoSEQ multiplex PCR assay. A mixture of 60 forward primers for TCR Vbeta segments and 13 reverse primers for TCR Jbeta segments was used in the multiplex PCR. TCRdb limited this immuneACCESS table to in-frame rearrangements with V and J called. A share of clones is missing; checked studies link under half to unresolved V genes, and the rest is unexplained. The sample table contains around 120,000 clones; only one count was recorded for 80% of them. The ten biggest clones cover about 2.6% of the sample. Sequences were obtained from PBMCs. Source of these receptors: a man in his thirties or forties in good health and CMV-seronegative.

The chain uses TRBV4-1 and TRBJ2-7; the D is unclear. Deletions cut 0 bases from V and 6 bases from J, with 6 bases between. The V gene's germline CDR1 is MGHRA and CDR2 YSYEKL. This CDR3 contains 12 residues. The CDR3: CASSQELREQYF. CDR3 nucleotide sequence: TGCGCCAGCAGCCAAGAACTGCGCGAGCAGTACTTC.

Only a few counts were recorded for this clone. V and J are TRBV29-1 and TRBJ2-1; TRBD2 matches at 10 bases. The CDR3 is 15 residues long. V lost 3 bases, J lost 3 bases, and 5 bases stayed unmatched. CDR1 is SQVTM, CDR2 ANQGSEA, per germline. The CDR3 coding sequence is TGCAGCGTTGAGGCTAGCGGGAGTCTCTACAATGAGCAGTTCTTC. This gives the protein CSVEASGSLYNEQFF.